The clone carrying this T cell receptor (beta chain) was counted only a few times. Using RNA transcripts as the source, TCR beta CDR3 regions were amplified. HTBI primers were the set used in a first-round RT-PCR of the TCR CDR3. One entry per CDR3 protein, called by TCRdb with MiXCR from the multiplex PCR reads. This sample carries about 210,000 distinct CDR3 sequences, around 20% of them seen once, and the ten largest clones take about 45%. The sample comes from a study of T cells in Graves' hyperthyroidism and ophthalmopathy. The overall study: Sampling of peripheral blood happened at initial diagnosis, prior to any treatment.

10 ml of fresh peripheral blood supplied the PBMCs. Germline trimming cut 8 bases from V and 5 bases from J; bases unmatched to any gene: 13. The CDR3 runs 15 residues. The TCR was taken from a man aged 35 to 55 with Graves' hyperthyroidism. The chain combines TRBV12-3 or TRBV12-4 with TRBJ2-7; the match to TRBD1 covers 9 bases. Sequencing used blood. The CDR3: CASAQGWDRVHEQYF. The CDR3 nucleotides read TGTGCCAGCGCTCAAGGTTGGGACAGGGTCCACGAGCAGTACTTC.